This TCR beta chain was retrieved from a study of PD-1 blockade in mismatch repair-deficient tumors listed by TCRdb under 2017. As for the study more broadly: Between late 2013 and September 2016, the trial enrolled about 93 consecutive patients with about twelve mismatch repair-deficient cancer types, every one of whom had been previously treated and was progressing. Tumor-associated T cell clones were tracked in the peripheral blood of patients responding to PD-1 blockade by deep sequencing of TCR CDR3 regions. The investigation overall reported the following: Tumor-resident clones, often undetectable in blood before treatment, expanded rapidly after pembrolizumab and then contracted, generally before radiologic responses.

Mismatch repair deficiency was established in every enrolled patient by polymerase chain reaction or immunohistochemistry. TCR sequencing was carried out for a few patients who responded to pembrolizumab therapy. The phase II trial prospectively evaluated PD-1 blockade with pembrolizumab in advanced mismatch repair-deficient cancers, independent of tissue of origin. Peripheral blood T cell samples were serially collected before and at multiple times after PD-1 blockade was started. Blood sampling times were expressed in weeks after the first pembrolizumab dose. Library generation was performed with the immunoSEQ multiplex PCR assay. TCRdb took this table from immuneACCESS and kept in-frame rearrangements with V and J called. Such tables lack part of the clones; where checked against another copy, unresolved V genes explain under half of the gap, and the rest is unexplained. The sample table holds roughly 50,000 clones, of which 81% were seen once. The leading ten clones occupy 7% to 8.5% of the sample.

Turning to this clone: The target of this receptor is not known. No base-level quality is on record; no much larger clone is a single base apart.

From the cysteine up to the phenylalanine, the CDR3 has a length of 15 residues. Just CDR3 DNA is preserved here, 45 bases in frame from base 1. V lost 5 bases and J lost 0 bases, and the count of bases not matched to a germline gene is 3. CDR1 is given as PRHDT and CDR2 as FYEKMQ, both from the germline V gene (reference sequence). The sequencing here drew on peripheral blood, taken roughly 20 weeks after starting pembrolizumab. The rearrangement combines TRBV13 with TRBJ2-7, and TRBD2 matches 11 of the central bases. This TCR derives from an adult with mismatch repair-deficient cancer. The DNA sequence is TGTGCCAGCAGCCATAGCGGGAGGGCCTCCTACGAGCAGTACTTC. Its protein reads: CASSHSGRASYEQYF.